This T cell receptor (beta chain) was captured in a study of vaccination and CD4 T cells after COVID-19. Background on the study: Four females and six males made up the convalescents, with two Hispanic. Study findings and constraints: The cohort comprised relatively few convalescent patients, and no early post-infection timepoints were analyzed.

The CDR3 totals 14 residues. V shed 3 bases and J shed 1 base, with 11 bases lying between them. The germline gives CDR1 DFQATT, CDR2 SNEGSKA (reference sequence). This clonotype was found once. The antigen is undetermined. An Oncomine TCR Beta short-read assay was used to sequence the DNA from cultured CD4+ T cells. TCRdb re-analysed the PCR reads in MiXCR, keeping a single row per CDR3 protein. The profile shows 10,000 to 15,000 distinct CDR3 sequences, less than 75% of them singletons. As to treatment: 10-day PBMC culture with coronavirus spike peptide pools or control peptides (ViraFEST assay). Using peptide pools, antigen-specific T cells were expanded in ViraFEST before TCRs were sequenced.

The chain links TRBV20-1 to TRBJ2-3; no reliable D call. The clonotype originates from a human donor who had recovered from COVID-19. Sample: CD4+ T cells from blood, cultured in vitro. The CDR3 nucleotides read TGCAGTGCTAGTCCGGTCACCCGCACAGATACGCAGTATTTT. Protein product: CSASPVTRTDTQYF.